The T cell receptor beta chain under discussion was sequenced for a study of blood T cell repertoires in COVID-19. Data came from immunoSEQ multiplex PCR; TCRdb stores just in-frame clones and leaves some out. The sample lists hundreds of thousands of clones; around 89% were seen once. Source material: PBMCs or T cells enriched from blood (not recorded which). This TCR was recovered from a middle-aged woman with acute COVID-19.

The CDR3 sequence: CASSIRGRQGTVGNTIYF. DNA of the CDR3: TGTGCCAGTAGTATACGGGGGAGACAGGGAACGGTTGGAAACACCATATATTTT. The chain uses TRBV19 and TRBJ1-3; 7 bases agree with TRBD1. Germline V gives CDR1 LNHDA, CDR2 SQIVND (reference sequence). CDR3 length: 18 amino acids. Trimming took 2 bases from V and 3 from J; bases not matched to a gene: 13.